This TCR beta chain was retrieved from a study of blood T cell repertoires in COVID-19. Background on the study: The United States, Italy and Spain supplied acute and convalescent COVID-19 samples.

Losses at the gene ends were 7 bases for V and 5 bases for J; bases not matched to a gene: 8. This CDR3 has 15 amino acids. The germline CDR1 and CDR2 sequences are MNHEY and SVGAGI. This clone was detected only once. TCRdb's table, derived via immunoSEQ multiplex PCR, lists solely in-frame clones and lacks some. The table has 150,000 or so clones, approximately 88% seen once. Before they entered the study, exposed participants had met a COVID-19 case within 2 weeks. The chain is built from TRBV6-5 and TRBJ1-5; 10 bases agree with TRBD1. This TCR was sampled from a man aged 65 to 85 who had been exposed to COVID-19. The source material was PBMCs or T cells enriched from blood (not recorded which). This CDR3 is CASTPDRGLDQPQHF. The DNA for the CDR3 is TGTGCCAGCACCCCTGACAGGGGGCTTGATCAGCCCCAGCATTTT.